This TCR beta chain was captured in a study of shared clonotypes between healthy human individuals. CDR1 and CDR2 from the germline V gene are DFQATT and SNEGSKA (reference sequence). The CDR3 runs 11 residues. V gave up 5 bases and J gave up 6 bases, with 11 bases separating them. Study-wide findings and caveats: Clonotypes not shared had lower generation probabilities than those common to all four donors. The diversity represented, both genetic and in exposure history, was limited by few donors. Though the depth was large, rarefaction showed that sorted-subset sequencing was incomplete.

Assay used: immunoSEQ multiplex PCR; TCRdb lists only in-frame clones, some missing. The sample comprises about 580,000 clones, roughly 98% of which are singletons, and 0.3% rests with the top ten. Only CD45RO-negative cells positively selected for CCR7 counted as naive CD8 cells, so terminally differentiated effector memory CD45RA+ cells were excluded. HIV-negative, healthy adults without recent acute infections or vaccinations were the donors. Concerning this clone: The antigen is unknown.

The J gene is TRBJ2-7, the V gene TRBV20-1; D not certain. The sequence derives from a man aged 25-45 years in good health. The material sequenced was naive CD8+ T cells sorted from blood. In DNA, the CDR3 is TGCAGTGCTGAAGGCCCGGGCGAGCAGTACTTC. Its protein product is CSAEGPGEQYF.